The 21 T cell receptor beta chains reported below all come from one sample, sequenced in a study of T cell responses to AZD1222 COVID-19 vaccine. Sequenced by immunoSEQ multiplex PCR; TCRdb stores in-frame clones only, minus some. Counted here are 180,000 or so clones, around 90% occurring once; the ten biggest clones make up more than 25%. The starting material was peripheral blood, obtained 28 days after the second AZD1222 dose. Receptors originate from an adult who received the AZD1222 COVID-19 vaccine.

This clone was seen only once. The chain has TRBV2 and TRBJ2-2, with D hard to call. In germline, CDR1 is SNHLY, CDR2 FYNNEI. V was cut by 1 base and J by 7 bases, with 7 bases left in between. The CDR3 runs 13 residues. The CDR3 protein is CASSEEGFGELFF. In nucleotides, the CDR3 is TGTGCCAGCAGTGAAGAGGGATTCGGGGAGCTGTTTTTT.

This clone was detected a few times. The chain is built from TRBV6-1 and TRBJ2-4; D is possibly TRBD1 (6 bases). CDR1 MNHNS and CDR2 SASEGT come from the germline V gene. The V gene lost 2 bases and the J gene lost 3 bases, with 14 bases spanning the gap. CDR3 size: 16 residues. In nucleotides, the CDR3 is TGTGCCAGCAGTGAATTCAGGGGCTTGGGCAAAAACATTCAGTACTTC. Translation: CASSEFRGLGKNIQYF.

J is TRBJ2-1 and V is TRBV7-2, with TRBD2 matching 12 bases. This CDR3 is built from 14 residues. V lost 1 base to trimming and J lost 15 bases; unmatched junction nucleotides: 7. Germline CDR1 and CDR2: SGHTA and FQGNSA. As DNA, the CDR3 is TGTGCCAGCAGCTTAGGACTAGCGGGAGTCGGTTGGTTCTTC. Translating gives CASSLGLAGVGWFF. Full variable domain (rest looked up from reference TRBV7-2 and TRBJ2-1): GAGVSQSPSNKVTEKGKDVELRCDPISGHTALYWYRQSLGQGLEFLIYFQGNSAPDKSGLPSDRFSAERTGGSVSTLTIQRTQQEDSAVYLCASSLGLAGVGWFFGPGTRLTVL.

The V and J genes are TRBV7-3 and TRBJ2-7; 9 nucleotides align to TRBD2. V gave up 2 bases and J gave up 3 bases; unmatched junction bases: 17. The CDR3 is 19 amino acids. CDR1 and CDR2 from the germline V gene are SGHTA and FQGTGA. CDR3 sequence: CASSLVVRGTSPNHYEQYF. For the CDR3, the DNA is TGTGCCAGCAGCTTAGTTGTTCGGGGGACTAGCCCTAACCACTACGAGCAGTACTTC.

The V and J genes are TRBV5-4 and TRBJ2-2; D might be TRBD2 (5 bases). The CDR3 spans 14 residues. CDR1 SGHNT and CDR2 YYREEE come from the germline V gene (reference sequence). The V and J ends lost 4 bases and 5 bases respectively, with 12 bases between them. CDR3 in DNA: TGTGCCAGCAGCGACACTAGTCGTACCGGGGAGCTGTTTTTT. Protein sequence: CASSDTSRTGELFF.

The genes are TRBV7-3 and TRBJ2-2, with D unclear. Germline CDR1 reads SGHTA; CDR2 reads FQGTGA. The CDR3 length is 12 residues. V lost 4 bases and J lost 13, with 13 bases in between. CDR3 sequence: CASSSSTGGLFF. In DNA form, the CDR3 reads TGTGCCAGCAGCTCGTCCACCGGTGGGCTGTTTTTT.

The rearrangement joins TRBV19 to TRBJ1-5; 7 bases map to TRBD1. The CDR3 contains 14 residues. Unmatched junction bases numbered 4, after V lost 5 bases and J lost 3 bases. Germline lookup yields CDR1 LNHDA and CDR2 SQIVND (reference sequence). CDR3 DNA sequence: TGTGCCAGTAGTCCCACAGGGGTCAATCAGCCCCAGCATTTT. Its protein is CASSPTGVNQPQHF.

The gene calls are TRBV5-1 and TRBJ2-2, with D hard to call. Germline-derived CDR1 and CDR2 are SGHRS and YFSETQ. This CDR3 contains 14 residues. V was trimmed by 4 bases and J by 0 bases, leaving 7 bases between them. The CDR3 coding sequence is TGCGCCAGCAGCCAAACACCGAACACCGGGGAGCTGTTTTTT. This gives the protein CASSQTPNTGELFF.

This clone came up a few times. The chain carries TRBV7-9 and TRBJ1-1; D perhaps matches TRBD1 (5 bases). CDR1 is SEHNR, CDR2 FQNEAQ, per germline (reference sequence). There are 15 residues in the CDR3. Between the trimmed V and J ends, which lost 6 bases and 1 base, there was a span of 15 bases. The chain's CDR3 is CASRWGRGRNTEAFF. For the CDR3, the DNA is TGTGCCAGCAGATGGGGACGGGGGAGGAACACTGAAGCTTTCTTT.

The rearrangement joins TRBV7-9 to TRBJ1-1, with D perhaps matching TRBD1 (6 bases). With 11 bases removed from V and 1 base from J, the gap between germline ends came to 17 bases. This CDR3 comprises 14 residues. Germline V gene data show CDR1 as SEHNR and CDR2 as FQNEAQ (reference sequence). DNA for the CDR3: TGTGCCGGAGACCTTCCCAGGGGGAACACTGAAGCTTTCTTT. As protein: CAGDLPRGNTEAFF.

The sample holds one count of this clone. V and J are TRBV6-5 and TRBJ2-7; D may be TRBD1 or TRBD2 (6 bases each). Germline lookup yields CDR1 MNHEY and CDR2 SVGAGI. Deletions cut 5 bases from V and 4 bases from J, with 15 bases between. The CDR3 sequence is 14 residues long. CDR3 amino acids: CASSPPGARYEQYF. The CDR3 bases are TGTGCCAGCAGTCCCCCGGGGGCCCGGTACGAGCAGTACTTC.

The genes are TRBV2 and TRBJ2-2; 8 bases map to TRBD1. The CDR3 loop spans 15 amino acids. The germline CDR1 and CDR2 sequences are SNHLY and FYNNEI. The ends lost 7 bases at V and 9 bases at J; junction bases unmatched: 13. The CDR3 spells CASTKAGGATWELFF. The CDR3 DNA follows: TGTGCCAGCACTAAGGCAGGGGGCGCGACTTGGGAGCTGTTTTTT.

V and J are TRBV30 and TRBJ2-7, with D maybe TRBD2 (6 bases). This CDR3 spans 13 amino acids. V shed 1 base and J shed 3 bases, with 10 bases lying between them. Germline assignment: CDR1 GTSNPN and CDR2 SVGIG (reference sequence). CDR3 region: CAWSGAGFYEQYF. The CDR3 DNA follows: TGTGCCTGGAGTGGGGCGGGATTCTACGAGCAGTACTTC.

This clone occurred once. The chain uses TRBV28 and TRBJ2-7; D gene unclear. The V and J ends lost 5 bases and 7 bases respectively, with 12 bases between them. This CDR3 region has 12 residues. Per germline, CDR1 MDHEN and CDR2 SYDVKM. The CDR3: CASSLSGGEQYF. CDR3 bases: TGTGCCAGCAGTCTTTCAGGTGGTGAGCAGTACTTC.

This clone was seen only once. This sequence joins TRBV30 and TRBJ1-4; possible D gene TRBD1, 6 bases. V lost 0 bases, J lost 9 bases, and 20 bases lay in between. CDR1 is GTSNPN, CDR2 SVGIG, per germline (reference sequence). CDR3 length: 16 residues. Here the CDR3 reads CAWSVLGTGIGKKLFF. DNA of the CDR3: TGTGCCTGGAGTGTTTTGGGTACAGGGATAGGCAAAAAACTGTTTTTT.

The table lists this clone with a count of one. The chain joins TRBV28 to TRBJ2-7; 13 nucleotides agree with TRBD2. The germline CDR1 and CDR2 sequences are MDHEN and SYDVKM. This CDR3 region has 15 residues. Trimming cost V 4 bases and J 2 bases; bases outside gene matches: 2. CDR3 protein: CASSSGTSGTYEQYF. The CDR3 DNA follows: TGTGCCAGCAGTTCAGGGACTAGCGGGACCTACGAGCAGTACTTC.

This chain connects TRBV12-3 or TRBV12-4 to TRBJ2-5, with TRBD2 matching over 7 bases. The ends lost 2 bases at V and 3 bases at J; junction bases unmatched: 0. The CDR3 sequence is 13 residues long. CDR3 residues: CASSLSGEETQYF. The DNA of the CDR3 is TGTGCCAGCAGTTTAAGCGGGGAAGAGACCCAGTACTTC.

V and J are TRBV10-3 and TRBJ1-4; D is unclear. In germline, CDR1 is ENHRY, CDR2 SYGVKD. CDR3 length: 12 residues. The V end was cut by 8 bases, the J end by 4 bases, with 8 bases between. The CDR3 sequence: CAIGRINEKLFF. For the CDR3, the DNA is TGTGCCATCGGCCGGATTAATGAAAAACTGTTTTTT.

The chain couples TRBV28 to TRBJ1-5; D possibly corresponds to TRBD1 (5 bases). The CDR3 is 15 residues long. Germline CDR1 is MDHEN and CDR2 is SYDVKM. The V gene lost 2 bases and the J gene lost 5 bases, with 13 bases spanning the gap. The CDR3 DNA follows: TGTGCCAGCAGTTTAGGGGGGTACAGAGATCAGCCCCAGCATTTT. Residues: CASSLGGYRDQPQHF.

V is TRBV21-1 and J is TRBJ2-7. TRBV21-1 is given as a pseudogene. This CDR3 contains 15 residues. The CDR3, as DNA: TGTGCCAGCAGCCTTGGGATTTTACGAGAATACGAGCAGTACTTC. The encoded protein is CASSLGILREYEQYF.

V and J are TRBV27 and TRBJ2-7; 11 bases map to TRBD1. CDR3 length: 14 amino acids. V shed 6 bases and J 4 bases; nucleotides not matched to a gene: 5. CDR1 is MNHEY and CDR2 is SMNVEV in the germline V gene (reference sequence). As DNA, the CDR3 is TGTGCCAGCAGCCGGGACAGGGGGTTGTACGAGCAGTACTTC. This translates into CASSRDRGLYEQYF.